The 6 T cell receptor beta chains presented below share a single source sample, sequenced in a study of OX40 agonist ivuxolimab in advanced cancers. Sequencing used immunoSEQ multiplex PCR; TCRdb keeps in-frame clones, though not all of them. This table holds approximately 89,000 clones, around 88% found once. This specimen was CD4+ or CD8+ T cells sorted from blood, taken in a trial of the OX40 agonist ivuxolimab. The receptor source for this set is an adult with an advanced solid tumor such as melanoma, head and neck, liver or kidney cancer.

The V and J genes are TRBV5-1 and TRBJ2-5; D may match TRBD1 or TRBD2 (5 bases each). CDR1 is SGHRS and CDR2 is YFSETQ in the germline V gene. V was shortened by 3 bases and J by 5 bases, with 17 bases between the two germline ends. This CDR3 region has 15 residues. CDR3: CASSSTGTPGETQYF. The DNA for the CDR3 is TGCGCCAGCAGCTCGACCGGGACCCCGGGGGAGACCCAGTACTTC.

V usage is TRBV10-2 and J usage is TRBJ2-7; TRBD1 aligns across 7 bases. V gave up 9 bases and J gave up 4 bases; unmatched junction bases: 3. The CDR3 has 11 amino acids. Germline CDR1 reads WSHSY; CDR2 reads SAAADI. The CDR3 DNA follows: TGCGCCAGTCGGGACAGTTACGAGCAGTACTTC. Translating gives CASRDSYEQYF.

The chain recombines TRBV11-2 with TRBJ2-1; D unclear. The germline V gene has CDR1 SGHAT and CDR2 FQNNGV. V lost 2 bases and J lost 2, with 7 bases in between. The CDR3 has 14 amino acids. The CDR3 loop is CASSLYQTYNEQFF. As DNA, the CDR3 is TGTGCCAGCAGCTTATACCAGACCTACAATGAGCAGTTCTTC.

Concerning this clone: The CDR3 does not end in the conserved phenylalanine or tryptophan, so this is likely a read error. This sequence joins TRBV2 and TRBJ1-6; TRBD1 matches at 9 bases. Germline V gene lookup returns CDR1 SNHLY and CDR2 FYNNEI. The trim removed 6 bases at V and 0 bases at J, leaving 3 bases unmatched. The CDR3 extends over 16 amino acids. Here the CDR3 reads CASSGQGTSYNSPLHL. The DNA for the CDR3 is TGTGCCAGCAGCGGACAGGGGACCTCCTATAATTCACCCCTCCACCTT.

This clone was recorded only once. Written as DNA, the CDR3 is TGTGCCAGCAGCCCCCTTCGACTAGCGGGGGGGCAAGGGACCTACAATGAGCAGTTCTTC. Protein product: CASSPLRLAGGQGTYNEQFF. V and J are TRBV7-8 and TRBJ2-1; 14 nucleotides match TRBD2. V lost 5 bases to trimming and J lost 2 bases; unmatched junction nucleotides: 14. The CDR3 has 20 residues. The germline V gene encodes CDR1 SGHVS and CDR2 FQNEAQ.

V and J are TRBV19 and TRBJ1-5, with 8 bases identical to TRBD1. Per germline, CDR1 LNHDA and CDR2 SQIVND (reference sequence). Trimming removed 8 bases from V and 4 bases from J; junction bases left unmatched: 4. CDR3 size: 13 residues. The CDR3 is CASGQGLNQPQHF. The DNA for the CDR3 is TGTGCCAGTGGACAGGGCCTAAATCAGCCCCAGCATTTT.